The rows below give T cell receptor beta chains drawn from one sample of a study of CD8 T cells in Susac syndrome. TCRdb analysed the immunoSEQ multiplex PCR reads with MiXCR anew, one entry per CDR3 protein. The table has under 200,000 distinct CDR3 sequences, 90% to 95% seen once; the top ten hold 0.085% to 0.1%. The sequenced material came from CD4+ T cells from PBMCs. The receptors stem from a human donor with Susac syndrome. Both conserved end residues are part of each CDR3. D genes are given only for firm matches. The size entry is marked missing in some rows and otherwise reads once, few, many or a size class.

V	size	length	D	J	CDR3	DNA
TRBV20-1	NA	16	TRBD1	TRBJ2-1	CSARSTTGFPYNEQFF	TGCAGTGCTAGATCGACGACAGGGTTCCCCTACAATGAGCAGTTCTTC
TRBV19	NA	14	NA	TRBJ2-2	CASSVQGPTGELFF	TGTGCCAGTAGTGTACAGGGCCCCACCGGGGAGCTGTTTTTT
TRBV20-1	NA	12	NA	TRBJ2-1	CSVRSSYNEQFF	TGCAGTGTCAGGAGCTCCTACAATGAGCAGTTCTTC
TRBV30	NA	12	NA	TRBJ1-2	CAWSVTEYGYTF	TGTGCCTGGAGTGTGACAGAGTATGGCTACACCTTC
TRBV5-1	NA	16	NA	TRBJ2-5	CASSLGDRVDQETQYF	TGCGCCAGCAGCTTGGGGGATAGGGTAGACCAAGAGACCCAGTACTTC
TRBV12-3/TRBV12-4	NA	15	TRBD1	TRBJ2-3	CASGTGTGITDTQYF	TGTGCCAGCGGGACCGGGACAGGGATCACAGATACGCAGTATTTT
TRBV24-1	NA	13	TRBD1	TRBJ2-3	CATSEWDSDTQYF	TGTGCCACCAGTGAATGGGACAGTGATACGCAGTATTTT
TRBV5-1	NA	14	TRBD2	TRBJ2-1	CASSVAGGKNEQFF	TGCGCCAGCAGCGTAGCGGGAGGGAAGAATGAGCAGTTCTTC
TRBV29-1	NA	15	TRBD2	TRBJ2-1	CSVNLASGRANEQFF	TGCAGCGTTAACCTCGCTAGCGGGAGGGCCAATGAGCAGTTCTTC
TRBV20-1	NA	12	TRBD1	TRBJ2-7	CSASTSGGEQYF	TGCAGTGCTAGCACTTCAGGGGGCGAGCAGTACTTC
TRBV4-1	once	13	NA	TRBJ2-5	CASSQEVWETQYF	TGCGCCAGCAGCCAAGAAGTATGGGAGACCCAGTACTTC
TRBV3-1	NA	16	NA	TRBJ2-7	CASSQDGQGFSYEQYF	TGTGCCAGCAGCCAAGACGGGCAGGGATTCTCCTACGAGCAGTACTTC
TRBV2	NA	13	NA	TRBJ1-2	CASSVTQSYGYTF	TGTGCCAGCAGTGTAACACAGAGCTATGGCTACACCTTC
TRBV10-3	NA	13	TRBD1	TRBJ1-1	CAMSGTANTEAFF	TGTGCCATGAGCGGGACAGCGAACACTGAAGCTTTCTTT
TRBV2	NA	12	NA	TRBJ2-1	CASSDGGHEQFF	TGTGCCAGCAGTGATGGGGGACATGAGCAGTTCTTC
TRBV6-2/TRBV6-3	NA	17	NA	TRBJ1-2	CASSYSTVLPANYGYTF	TGTGCCAGCAGTTACTCCACAGTGCTGCCAGCTAACTATGGCTACACCTTC
TRBV6-6	NA	13	NA	TRBJ2-7	CASKGTTPYEQYF	TGTGCCAGCAAGGGTACGACGCCCTACGAGCAGTACTTC
TRBV10-3	NA	13	NA	TRBJ1-2	CAISDRENYGYTF	TGTGCCATCAGTGACAGGGAGAACTATGGCTACACCTTC
TRBV25-1	NA	19	NA	TRBJ1-1	CASSDITRDIKIMNTEAFF	TGTGCCAGCAGTGACATTACCCGGGACATCAAAATCATGAACACTGAGGCTTTCTTT
TRBV20-1	NA	15	TRBD1	TRBJ1-2	CSARDEGQGYYGYTF	TGCAGTGCTAGAGATGAGGGACAGGGGTACTATGGCTACACCTTC
TRBV27	NA	11	NA	TRBJ2-3	CASHRGDTQYF	TGTGCCAGCCACCGGGGGGATACGCAGTATTTT
TRBV29-1	NA	13	NA	TRBJ1-1	CSVDSPENTEAFF	TGCAGCGTTGATTCGCCAGAGAACACTGAAGCTTTCTTT
TRBV12-3/TRBV12-4	once	15	NA	TRBJ2-2	CASSFSGTNTGELFF	TGTGCCAGCAGTTTCTCGGGGACGAACACCGGGGAGCTGTTTTTT
TRBV2	NA	13	NA	TRBJ2-3	CASSYTTEDTQYF	TGTGCCAGCAGCTACACGACAGAAGATACGCAGTATTTT
TRBV6-5	NA	15	NA	TRBJ1-5	CASSYSPGSNQPQHF	TGTGCCAGCAGTTACTCGCCGGGTAGCAATCAGCCCCAGCATTTT
TRBV19	NA	14	NA	TRBJ1-5	CASSTRRRNQPQHF	TGTGCCAGTAGTACCCGACGGAGGAATCAGCCCCAGCATTTT
TRBV5-1	NA	16	NA	TRBJ1-1	CASSLAPTGANTEAFF	TGCGCCAGCAGCTTGGCCCCGACAGGAGCGAACACTGAAGCTTTCTTT
TRBV5-1	NA	11	NA	TRBJ1-1	CASSFDGEAFF	TGCGCCAGCAGCTTTGATGGTGAAGCTTTCTTT
TRBV2	NA	15	NA	TRBJ2-7	CASKLRDQSSYEQYF	TGTGCCAGCAAGCTCCGGGACCAGAGCTCCTACGAGCAGTACTTC
TRBV7-3	NA	19	TRBD2	TRBJ2-2	CASSPRVLAGGLGTGELFF	TGTGCCAGCAGCCCAAGAGTCCTAGCGGGAGGGCTGGGGACCGGGGAGCTGTTTTTT
TRBV4-1	few	15	NA	TRBJ1-1	CASSPLPRPSPEAFF	TGCGCCAGCAGCCCCCTTCCACGACCTTCCCCTGAAGCTTTCTTT
TRBV11-2	NA	15	NA	TRBJ2-2	CASSLTRGGTGELFF	TGTGCCAGCAGCTTAACCCGGGGCGGCACCGGGGAGCTGTTTTTT
TRBV3-1	once	15	NA	TRBJ2-1	CASSQEDGSYNEQFF	TGTGCCAGCAGCCAAGAGGACGGTTCCTACAATGAGCAGTTCTTC
TRBV11-3	few	14	TRBD2	TRBJ2-5	CASSQGLALETQYF	TGTGCCAGCAGCCAGGGACTAGCGCTGGAGACCCAGTACTTC
TRBV5-1	NA	15	NA	TRBJ1-1	CASSHLDRLNTEAFF	TGCGCCAGCAGCCACCTGGACAGACTGAACACTGAAGCTTTCTTT
TRBV4-1	NA	15	NA	TRBJ1-1	CASSQVGVGRPEAFF	TGCGCCAGCAGCCAAGTAGGAGTAGGGCGGCCTGAAGCTTTCTTT
TRBV19	NA	19	NA	TRBJ2-6	CASSIDGPGQSSGANVLTF	TGTGCCAGTAGTATAGATGGTCCCGGACAGTCCTCTGGGGCCAACGTCCTGACTTTC
TRBV20-1	NA	12	NA	TRBJ2-1	CSAGKMGNEQFF	TGCAGTGCTGGAAAAATGGGAAATGAGCAGTTCTTC
TRBV6-6	NA	10	NA	TRBJ1-1	CASIGGDAFF	TGTGCCAGCATCGGAGGGGACGCTTTCTTT
TRBV13	NA	17	NA	TRBJ2-2	CASSSARVFPNTGELFF	TGTGCCAGCAGCTCGGCCCGGGTTTTTCCGAACACCGGGGAGCTGTTTTTT
TRBV5-5	NA	14	TRBD1	TRBJ2-7	CASSLRQGAYEQYF	TGTGCCAGCAGCTTGCGCCAGGGGGCCTACGAGCAGTACTTC
TRBV24-1	NA	13	NA	TRBJ2-5	CATSDWTQETQYF	TGTGCCACCAGTGATTGGACTCAAGAGACCCAGTACTTC
TRBV27	NA	15	TRBD1	TRBJ1-6	CASSSPGQGDSPLHF	TGTGCCAGCAGCTCCCCCGGGCAGGGGGATTCACCCCTCCACTTT
TRBV29-1	NA	16	TRBD2	TRBJ2-3	CSVERTSGRSTDTQYF	TGCAGCGTTGAAAGGACTAGCGGGAGAAGTACAGATACGCAGTATTTT
TRBV19	NA	16	NA	TRBJ2-3	CATMGEGAYGTDTQYF	TGTGCCACCATGGGGGAGGGGGCCTACGGCACAGATACGCAGTATTTT
TRBV3-1	NA	14	TRBD2	TRBJ2-7	CASSLGTSNYEQYF	TGTGCCAGCAGCCTGGGGACTAGCAACTACGAGCAGTACTTC
TRBV27	NA	14	TRBD1	TRBJ2-7	CASSYDRENNEQYF	TGTGCCAGCAGTTACGACAGGGAAAACAACGAGCAGTACTTC
TRBV4-2	NA	16	TRBD1	TRBJ2-2	CASSPGQGTATGELFF	TGTGCCAGCAGCCCCGGACAGGGAACAGCGACCGGGGAGCTGTTTTTT
TRBV5-1	NA	15	TRBD1	TRBJ2-7	CASSLTGTDPYEQYF	TGCGCCAGCAGCTTGACTGGGACAGACCCCTACGAGCAGTACTTC
TRBV10-3	NA	15	NA	TRBJ1-1	CAISAGGNMNTEAFF	TGTGCCATCAGTGCGGGGGGGAACATGAACACTGAAGCTTTCTTT
TRBV4-2	NA	16	TRBD2	TRBJ2-1	CASSQTRTSGDNEQFF	TGTGCCAGCAGCCAGACCAGGACTAGCGGGGACAATGAGCAGTTCTTC